Described below is a single T cell receptor (beta chain) sequence and its context. The antigen is unknown. The repertoire was sequenced with immunoSEQ multiplex PCR; TCRdb's copy has only in-frame clones and lacks some. The table records 7,500 or so clones, roughly four fifths of them present only once. CDR3 length: 15 amino acids. Trimming cost V 4 bases and J 9 bases; bases outside gene matches: 14. Germline V gene sequence: CDR1 MNHEY, CDR2 SMNVEV (reference sequence). This sample was included in a study of graft-versus-host responses after intestinal transplantation. Study-wide background: Transplants were multivisceral, liver-intestinal, or isolated intestinal. Findings and caveats of the study: Early post-transplant HvG declines were associated with peak circulating GvH clone levels.

Intraepithelial and lamina propria lymphocytes were released after the graft tissue was processed. This TCR was sampled from a human patient who received an intestinal transplant, so some T cells may come from the graft donor. The gene calls are TRBV27 and TRBJ1-2; 7 bases line up with TRBD1. The sequencing used ileum tissue, collected approximately 120 days after transplant. The CDR3: CASSWFMGQTGSYTF. As DNA, the CDR3 is TGTGCCAGCAGTTGGTTTATGGGACAGACGGGGAGCTACACCTTC.